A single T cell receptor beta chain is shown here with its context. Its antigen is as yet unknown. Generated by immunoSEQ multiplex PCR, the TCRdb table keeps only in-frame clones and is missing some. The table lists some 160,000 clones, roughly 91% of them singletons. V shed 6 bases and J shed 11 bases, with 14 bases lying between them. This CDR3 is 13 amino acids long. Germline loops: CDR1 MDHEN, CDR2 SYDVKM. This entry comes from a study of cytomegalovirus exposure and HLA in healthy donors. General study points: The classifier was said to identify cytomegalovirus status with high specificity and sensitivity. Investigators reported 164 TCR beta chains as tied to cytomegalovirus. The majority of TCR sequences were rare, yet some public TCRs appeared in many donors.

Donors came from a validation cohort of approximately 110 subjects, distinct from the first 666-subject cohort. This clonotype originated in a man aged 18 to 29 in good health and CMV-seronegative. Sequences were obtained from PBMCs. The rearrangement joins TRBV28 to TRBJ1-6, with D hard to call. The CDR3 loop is CASSPYGETPLHF. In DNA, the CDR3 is TGTGCCAGCAGCCCCTATGGAGAGACACCCCTCCACTTT.